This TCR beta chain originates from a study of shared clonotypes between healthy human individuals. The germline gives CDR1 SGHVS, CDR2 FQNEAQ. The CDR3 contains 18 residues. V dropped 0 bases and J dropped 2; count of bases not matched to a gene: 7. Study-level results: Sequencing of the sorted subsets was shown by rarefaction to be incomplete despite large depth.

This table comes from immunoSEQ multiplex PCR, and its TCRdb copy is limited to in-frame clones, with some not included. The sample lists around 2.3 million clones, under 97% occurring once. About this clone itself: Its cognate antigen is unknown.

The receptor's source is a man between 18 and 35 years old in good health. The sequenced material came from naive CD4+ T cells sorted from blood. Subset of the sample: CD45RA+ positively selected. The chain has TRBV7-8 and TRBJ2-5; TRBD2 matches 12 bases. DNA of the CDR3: TGTGCCAGCAGCTTAGCGACTAGCGGGGGACATCGACAAGAGACCCAGTACTTC. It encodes CASSLATSGGHRQETQYF.